This T cell receptor (beta chain) was sequenced in a study of T-cell reconstitution after alpha-beta-depleted transplantation in children. CDR3 length: 15 residues. V was cut by 3 bases and J by 7 bases, with 15 bases left in between. The TCRbeta library incorporated unique molecular identifiers. Using its own MiXCR run on the PCR reads, TCRdb lists one record per CDR3 protein. The sample gives about 500,000 distinct CDR3 sequences, approximately 30% of which show up once; approximately 2.3% is in the top ten. This sequence joins TRBV12-3 or TRBV12-4 and TRBJ2-2; D unresolved. The starting material was PBMCs from the stem cell graft donor, obtained from the stem cell graft. The source is a human donor who donated a stem cell graft to a child with aplastic anemia. CDR3: CASSFNSQEGGELFF. The CDR3 DNA reads TGTGCCAGCAGTTTCAATAGCCAAGAAGGCGGGGAGCTGTTTTTT.